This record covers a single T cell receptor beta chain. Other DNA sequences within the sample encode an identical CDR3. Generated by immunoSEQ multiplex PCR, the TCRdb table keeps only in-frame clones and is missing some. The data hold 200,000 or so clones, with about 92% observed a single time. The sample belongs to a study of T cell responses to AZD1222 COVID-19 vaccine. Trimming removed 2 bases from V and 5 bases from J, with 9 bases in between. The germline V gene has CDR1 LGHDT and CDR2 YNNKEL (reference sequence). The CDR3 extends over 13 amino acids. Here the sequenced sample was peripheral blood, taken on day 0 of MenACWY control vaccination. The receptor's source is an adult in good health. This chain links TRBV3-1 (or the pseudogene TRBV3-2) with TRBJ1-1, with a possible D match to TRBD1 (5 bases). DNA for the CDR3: TGTGCCAGCAGCCAACAGGGAGGGACTGAAGCTTTCTTT. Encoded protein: CASSQQGGTEAFF.